The 3 T cell receptor beta chains below all came from one sample that was sequenced in a study of T cells in Graves' hyperthyroidism and ophthalmopathy. Using RNA transcripts as the source, TCR beta CDR3 regions were amplified. An initial round of RT-PCR targeting the TCR CDR3 relied on the HTBI primer set. Using its own MiXCR run on the multiplex PCR reads, TCRdb lists one record per CDR3 protein. Among a few hundred thousand distinct CDR3 sequences, about 20% were seen once, and the ten largest hold around two thirds. Sample: blood. These receptors all come from a man aged 25 to 40 with Graves' ophthalmopathy.

This clonotype was detected a few times. The chain carries TRBV11-2 and TRBJ2-1; D could derive from TRBD1 or TRBD2 (5 bases each). CDR3 size: 15 residues. Germline V gene data show CDR1 as SGHAT and CDR2 as FQNNGV. Deletions cut 5 bases from V and 8 bases from J, with 19 bases between. Written as DNA, the CDR3 is TGTGCCAGCAGCCTTGGGACCGTCGATACCCATGAGCAGTTCTTC. Its translation: CASSLGTVDTHEQFF.

This clonotype has a count of ten or more. V usage is TRBV30 and J usage is TRBJ1-6, with 7 bases lining up with TRBD1. The ends lost 6 bases at V and 10 bases at J; junction bases unmatched: 6. Germline CDR1 and CDR2: GTSNPN and SVGIG (reference sequence). The CDR3 covers 12 residues. The CDR3 here is CACDREGSPLHF. The DNA for the CDR3 is TGTGCCTGTGACAGGGAGGGGTCACCCCTCCACTTT.

In this sample, this clonotype turned up many times. V and J are TRBV2 and TRBJ2-7; 10 nucleotides agree with TRBD2. The V gene's germline CDR1 is SNHLY and CDR2 FYNNEI. The CDR3 spans 12 residues. CDR3 sequence (DNA): TGTGCTACCGGGACTAGCGAGTACGAGCAGTACTTC. As protein: CATGTSEYEQYF.